This TCR beta chain originates from a study of cytomegalovirus exposure and HLA in healthy donors. The wider study: From donors who were HLA-typed, an early data release held around 85 million unique TCRs. Study-level findings and limits: Immune exposure information comprised only CMV serostatus.

CDR1 and CDR2 (germline): SGHNT, YYREEE (reference sequence). Trimming took 4 bases from V and 5 from J, leaving 12 bases between them. The CDR3 loop spans 13 amino acids. A note on this clone: No antigen is known for it.

PCR used 60 Vbeta primers and 13 Jbeta primers. The repertoire was sequenced with immunoSEQ multiplex PCR; TCRdb's copy has only in-frame clones and lacks some. In the table there are 95,000 to 150,000 clones, around 72% of which are singletons. The specimen sequenced was PBMCs. The receptor was derived from a woman in her thirties or forties in good health and CMV-seropositive. This chain uses TRBV5-4 with TRBJ2-5; the D gene is possibly TRBD1 (6 bases). The DNA of the CDR3 is TGTGCCAGCAGCGGCAGGGGTTCGGAGACCCAGTACTTC. Its translation is CASSGRGSETQYF.